A selection of T cell receptor beta chains follows, all from one sample in a study of blood T cell repertoires in COVID-19. This table comes from immunoSEQ multiplex PCR, and its TCRdb copy is limited to in-frame clones, with some not included. The sample yields 150,000 to 200,000 clones, more than 85% seen once. Source material: peripheral blood. Receptors were obtained from a woman aged 55-70 years with COVID-19, enrolled during active disease. Both conserved end residues are part of each CDR3. D genes are given only for firm matches. Only part of the rows carry a size: once, few, many, or a class if the clone is expanded.

TRBD1	-	TRBJ2-1	TRBV7-2	CASSLVGQGAHNEQFF	TGTGCCAGCAGCTTAGTGGGGCAGGGGGCCCACAATGAGCAGTTCTTC
TRBD2	once	TRBJ2-3	TRBV7-2	CASSFGLAGDTQYF	TGTGCCAGCAGCTTCGGACTAGCGGGTGATACGCAGTATTTT
TRBD2	-	TRBJ2-3	TRBV9	CASSELAGTTDTQYF	TGTGCCAGCAGCGAACTAGCGGGGACCACAGATACGCAGTATTTT
TRBD1	once	TRBJ1-6	TRBV10-3	CAIRNSTGISPLHF	TGTGCCATCAGAAACTCGACAGGGATCTCACCCCTCCACTTT
-	-	TRBJ1-5	TRBV30	CAWSRTVNQPQHF	TGTGCCTGGAGCCGGACAGTCAATCAGCCCCAGCATTTT
-	-	TRBJ1-2	TRBV14	CASSQSWGEGYTF	TGTGCCAGCAGCCAATCTTGGGGAGAAGGCTACACCTTC
TRBD1	-	TRBJ1-2	TRBV28	CASKDRGYGYTF	TGTGCCAGCAAGGACAGGGGCTATGGCTACACCTTC
-	-	TRBJ2-5	TRBV11-1	CASSLAHQGAGETQYF	TGTGCCAGCAGCTTAGCCCACCAGGGTGCGGGGGAGACCCAGTACTTC
-	-	TRBJ2-2	TRBV11-1	CASSGTQGFTGELFF	TGTGCCAGCAGCGGGACACAGGGCTTCACCGGGGAGCTGTTTTTT
-	few	TRBJ1-2	TRBV27	CASSLPNRDGYTF	TGTGCCAGCAGTTTACCTAACAGGGATGGCTACACCTTC
-	-	TRBJ1-1	TRBV29-1	CSVEKQNTEAFF	TGCAGCGTTGAGAAACAGAACACTGAAGCTTTCTTT
-	-	TRBJ1-3	TRBV12-3/TRBV12-4	CASDRGSGNTIYF	TGTGCCAGCGACCGGGGATCTGGAAACACCATATATTTT
-	-	TRBJ1-5	TRBV29-1	CSVAKGVNQPQHF	TGCAGCGTTGCCAAGGGGGTCAATCAGCCCCAGCATTTT
TRBD1	-	TRBJ1-4	TRBV2	CASSSPGQGEEKLFF	TGTGCCAGCAGCTCTCCGGGACAGGGAGAGGAAAAACTGTTTTTT
-	-	TRBJ1-2	TRBV7-9	CASSSDTGYGYTF	TGTGCCAGCAGCTCGGACACGGGCTATGGCTACACCTTC
-	once	TRBJ2-2	TRBV5-4	CASSFGRTANTGELFF	TGTGCCAGCAGCTTTGGGCGGACTGCGAACACCGGGGAGCTGTTTTTT
-	-	TRBJ2-1	TRBV9	CASSARGPYNEQFF	TGTGCCAGCAGCGCCAGGGGCCCCTACAATGAGCAGTTCTTC
-	once	TRBJ1-4	TRBV7-9	CASSLPPDRKLFF	TGTGCCAGCAGCTTACCACCGGACAGAAAACTGTTTTTT
-	-	TRBJ1-1	TRBV4-2	CASSQDSGSATEAFF	TGTGCCAGCAGCCAAGATTCCGGGTCGGCCACTGAAGCTTTCTTT
-	-	TRBJ2-5	TRBV4-1	CASSQVSRETQYF	TGCGCCAGCAGCCAAGTAAGCCGGGAGACCCAGTACTTC
TRBD1	once	TRBJ1-2	TRBV2	CASSGLGTGGPYGYTF	TGTGCCAGCAGTGGGCTAGGGACAGGGGGACCCTATGGCTACACCTTC
TRBD1	-	TRBJ1-2	TRBV5-6	CASSSDRGNYGYTF	TGTGCCAGCAGCTCCGACAGGGGAAACTATGGCTACACCTTC
-	-	TRBJ1-1	TRBV4-3	CASSQDGRNTEAFF	TGCGCCAGCAGCCAAGATGGCAGGAACACTGAAGCTTTCTTT
TRBD1	-	TRBJ1-2	TRBV18	CASSPPGLKGARGYTF	TGTGCCAGCTCACCACCGGGACTCAAGGGGGCGCGGGGCTACACCTTC
TRBD1	once	TRBJ1-2	TRBV6-5	CASGGTGGYYGYTF	TGTGCCAGCGGCGGGACAGGGGGCTACTATGGCTACACCTTC
TRBD2	-	TRBJ2-2	TRBV4-3	CASSQEVSGGGELFF	TGCGCCAGCAGCCAAGAAGTATCGGGGGGCGGGGAGCTGTTTTTT
-	once	TRBJ2-7	TRBV10-1	CASSESSTDKTYEQYF	TGCGCCAGCAGTGAGTCGTCGACAGACAAAACCTACGAGCAGTACTTC
-	-	TRBJ1-2	TRBV7-8	CASSLVAGDGYTF	TGTGCCAGCAGCTTAGTGGCAGGGGATGGCTACACCTTC
-	-	TRBJ1-1	TRBV7-8	CASSSARRDTEAFF	TGTGCCAGCAGCTCCGCCAGGCGGGATACTGAAGCTTTCTTT
-	-	TRBJ1-6	TRBV7-2	CASSLAGGGNNSPLHF	TGTGCCAGCAGCTTAGCGGGGGGGGGAAATAATTCACCCCTCCACTTT
-	once	TRBJ1-3	TRBV4-3	CASSQDPGSGNTIYF	TGCGCCAGCAGCCAAGATCCGGGCTCTGGAAACACCATATATTTT
TRBD1	-	TRBJ2-7	TRBV4-1	CASSATGAHSYEQYF	TGCGCCAGCAGCGCAACAGGGGCCCACTCCTACGAGCAGTACTTC
-	-	TRBJ1-5	TRBV7-2	CASSLGRTGQPQHF	TGTGCCAGCAGCTTAGGCAGGACGGGACAGCCCCAGCATTTT
-	-	TRBJ2-4	TRBV11-2	CASSLTSGTGGNIQYF	TGTGCCAGCAGCTTAACTAGCGGGACAGGGGGAAACATTCAGTACTTC
TRBD1	-	TRBJ1-4	TRBV2	CASSEVTGHNEKLFF	TGTGCCAGCAGTGAAGTGACAGGGCATAATGAAAAACTGTTTTTT
TRBD1	-	TRBJ1-4	TRBV7-6	CASSLGGTANEKLFF	TGTGCCAGCAGCTTAGGGGGGACAGCTAATGAAAAACTGTTTTTT
-	-	TRBJ1-1	TRBV11-3	CASSLKGRDEAFF	TGTGCCAGCAGCTTAAAAGGGCGGGATGAAGCTTTCTTT
TRBD1	-	TRBJ1-2	TRBV18	CASSPTWTGRDYGYTF	TGTGCCAGCTCACCCACCTGGACAGGGCGTGACTATGGCTACACCTTC
TRBD1	-	TRBJ1-2	TRBV9	CASSAHVSRDRGSYGYTF	TGTGCCAGCAGCGCTCATGTCAGCCGGGACAGGGGGTCGTATGGCTACACCTTC
-	-	TRBJ1-2	TRBV15	CATSRAGVRSTYGYTF	TGTGCCACCAGCAGAGCAGGGGTCCGGTCAACCTATGGCTACACCTTC
-	-	TRBJ2-1	TRBV2	CASRRKVSSTYNEQFF	TGTGCCAGCAGGAGGAAAGTCAGTTCAACCTACAATGAGCAGTTCTTC
-	-	TRBJ2-7	TRBV4-1	CASSQLRETYEQYF	TGCGCCAGCAGCCAACTCCGGGAGACCTACGAGCAGTACTTC
TRBD2	-	TRBJ2-7	TRBV4-2	CASSLRLAGGAYEQYF	TGTGCCAGCAGCCTTCGACTAGCGGGGGGAGCTTACGAGCAGTACTTC
-	-	TRBJ2-7	TRBV6-5	CASSYSGTGLYEQYF	TGTGCCAGCAGTTACAGCGGGACAGGTCTTTACGAGCAGTACTTC
-	-	TRBJ1-3	TRBV7-2	CASSLDISGNTIYF	TGTGCCAGCAGCTTAGACATCTCTGGAAACACCATATATTTT
-	-	TRBJ2-1	TRBV19	CASSMSSEQFF	TGTGCCAGTAGTATGTCGAGTGAGCAGTTCTTC
TRBD2	-	TRBJ2-7	TRBV11-2	CASSYPREVAGSYEQYF	TGTGCCAGCAGCTACCCGCGGGAGGTGGCTGGGTCCTACGAGCAGTACTTC
-	once	TRBJ2-6	TRBV28	CASSSLQGSGANVLTF	TGTGCCAGCAGTTCACTACAGGGATCTGGGGCCAACGTCCTGACTTTC
-	-	TRBJ1-1	TRBV2	CASSDARTTEAFF	TGTGCCAGCAGTGATGCCAGGACAACTGAAGCTTTCTTT
-	-	TRBJ1-2	TRBV25-1	CASSDPGNYGYTF	TGTGCCAGCAGTGATCCAGGGAACTATGGCTACACCTTC
-	-	TRBJ1-2	TRBV18	CASAPGANYGYTF	TGTGCCAGCGCCCCGGGGGCTAACTATGGCTACACCTTC
-	-	TRBJ1-5	TRBV4-3	CASSQDLGDQPQHF	TGCGCCAGCAGCCAAGATTTAGGGGATCAGCCCCAGCATTTT
-	-	TRBJ2-4	TRBV9	CASSVASEGLAKNIQYF	TGTGCCAGCAGCGTAGCCTCGGAGGGATTAGCCAAAAACATTCAGTACTTC